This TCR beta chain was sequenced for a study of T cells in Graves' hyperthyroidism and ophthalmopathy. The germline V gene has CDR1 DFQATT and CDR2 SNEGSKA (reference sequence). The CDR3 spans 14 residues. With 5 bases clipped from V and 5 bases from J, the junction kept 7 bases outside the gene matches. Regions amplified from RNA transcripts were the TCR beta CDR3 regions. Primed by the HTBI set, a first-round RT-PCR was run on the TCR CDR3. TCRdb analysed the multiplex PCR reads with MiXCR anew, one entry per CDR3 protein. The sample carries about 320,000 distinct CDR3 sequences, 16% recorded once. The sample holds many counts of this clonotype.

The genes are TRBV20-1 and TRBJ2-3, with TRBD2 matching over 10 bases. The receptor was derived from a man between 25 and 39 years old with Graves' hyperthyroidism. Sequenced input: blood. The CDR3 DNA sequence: TGCAGTGCTTTCCTCGTAGCGGGAGGAGATACGCAGTATTTT. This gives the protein CSAFLVAGGDTQYF.